This TCR beta chain comes out of a study of blood T cell repertoires in COVID-19. Study at large: From the United States, Italy and Spain came samples of acute and convalescent COVID-19.

In the authors' methods: The assay estimated nucleated cells by amplifying reference gene primers. Produced via immunoSEQ multiplex PCR; TCRdb's table is partial and in-frame only. The V and J calls and clone size were taken over from that table, and D and trimming were inferred from the DNA. The sample has about 36,000 clones; around 80% are singletons. The junction had 4 bases not matched to a gene; V was cut back by 5 bases and J by 4 bases. CDR3 length equals 14 residues. Germline V gives CDR1 SEHNR, CDR2 FQNEAQ (reference sequence). This receptor was taken from a man in his fifties or sixties with active COVID-19. The rearrangement joins TRBV7-9 to TRBJ2-3; 9 nucleotides align to TRBD1. The sequenced sample was peripheral blood. CDR3 region: CASSPGQGPDTQYF. CDR3 in DNA: TGTGCCAGCAGCCCCGGACAGGGGCCAGATACGCAGTATTTT.